Shown below are 10 T cell receptor beta chains from a single sample sequenced in a study of T cell responses to AZD1222 COVID-19 vaccine. Measured with immunoSEQ multiplex PCR; TCRdb has only the in-frame clones, and not every one. Of fewer than 200,000 clones listed, around 94% are singletons. The material sequenced was peripheral blood, taken on day 0 of AZD1222 vaccination. The receptors here all came from an adult in good health.

The chain has TRBV7-9 and TRBJ2-5; D unclear. With 3 bases removed from V and 3 bases from J, the gap between germline ends came to 20 bases. Germline CDR1 reads SEHNR; CDR2 reads FQNEAQ (reference sequence). The CDR3 runs to 17 residues. The CDR3: CASSFPPLPPTKETQYF. CDR3 in DNA: TGTGCCAGCAGCTTCCCCCCCCTGCCCCCCACAAAAGAGACCCAGTACTTC.

V is TRBV6-5 and J is TRBJ2-7, with TRBD2 as a possible D gene (5 bases). Per germline, CDR1 MNHEY and CDR2 SVGAGI. The length of the CDR3 is 15 residues. With 3 bases removed from V and 0 bases from J, the gap between germline ends came to 12 bases. CDR3 nucleotides: TGTGCCAGCAGTTATCGGCGGGCCTCCTCCTACGAGCAGTACTTC. It codes for CASSYRRASSYEQYF.

This chain uses TRBV19 with TRBJ2-7; 7 positions agree with TRBD1. CDR3 length: 14 amino acids. After removal of 6 bases from V and 3 bases from J, the junction contained 8 bases not matched to a gene. Looked up from germline, CDR1 is LNHDA and CDR2 is SQIVND (reference sequence). The CDR3 sequence: CASRLDRAHYEQYF. CDR3 sequence (DNA): TGTGCCAGTAGACTAGACAGGGCACACTACGAGCAGTACTTC.

The chain employs TRBV19 and TRBJ1-2; D not certain. The CDR3 has 15 residues. Germline V gene sequence: CDR1 LNHDA, CDR2 SQIVND (reference sequence). Deletions cut 1 base from V and 4 bases from J, with 13 bases between. The CDR3 region is CASSIVSSGVYGYTF. CDR3 DNA sequence: TGTGCCAGTAGTATAGTAAGTTCGGGAGTCTATGGCTACACCTTC.

The chain recombines TRBV2 with TRBJ1-1, with a possible D match to TRBD1 (5 bases). Germline V gene data show CDR1 as SNHLY and CDR2 as FYNNEI. The CDR3 extends over 15 amino acids. With 6 bases removed from V and 2 bases from J, the gap between germline ends came to 16 bases. CDR3 residues: CASRFDDSRNTEAFF. The CDR3 DNA reads TGTGCCAGCAGATTCGATGACAGTCGAAACACTGAAGCTTTCTTT.

The chain links TRBV12-3 or TRBV12-4 to TRBJ1-2; D remains unclear. V dropped 0 bases and J dropped 3 bases, with 5 bases sitting between them. The CDR3 has 13 amino acids. CDR3 residues: CASSLAQHYGYTF. The DNA for the CDR3 is TGTGCCAGCAGTTTAGCCCAGCACTATGGCTACACCTTC.

V and J are TRBV7-9 and TRBJ2-7; the D is unclear. Germline CDR1 is SEHNR and CDR2 is FQNEAQ (reference sequence). The CDR3 length is 13 residues. V lost 1 base and J lost 4, with 8 bases in between. The chain's CDR3 is CASSLVAVYEQYF. CDR3 in DNA: TGTGCCAGCAGCTTAGTGGCAGTGTACGAGCAGTACTTC.

This clone was seen just once. The chain recombines TRBV6-2 or TRBV6-3 with TRBJ2-3, with unresolved D. Trimming shortened V by 2 bases and J by 0 bases, and 15 bases separated the two germline ends. Germline lookup yields CDR1 MNHEY and CDR2 SVGEGT. The CDR3 runs 17 residues. The CDR3 loop is CASSYNRGHRSTDTQYF. The CDR3 DNA is TGTGCCAGCAGTTACAATCGTGGCCATCGGAGCACAGATACGCAGTATTTT.

The chain couples TRBV5-4 to TRBJ1-2; possible D gene TRBD1, 5 bases. The CDR3 runs 14 residues. Deletions cut 5 bases from V and 0 bases from J, with 11 bases between. CDR1 SGHNT and CDR2 YYREEE come from the germline V gene (reference sequence). The CDR3 reads CASRPQGTNYGYTF. CDR3 in DNA: TGTGCCAGCAGGCCTCAGGGAACTAACTATGGCTACACCTTC.

This clone was recorded once. The chain combines TRBV4-2 with TRBJ2-5, with a tentative D call TRBD1 (6 bases). The CDR3 extends over 15 amino acids. Germline CDR1 and CDR2: LGHNA and YNFKEQ. The ends were cut back, 2 bases at V and 1 base at J, with 11 bases in the middle. This CDR3 is CASSQYKGVQETQYF. DNA of the CDR3: TGTGCCAGCAGCCAATATAAGGGGGTCCAAGAGACCCAGTACTTC.